These T cell receptor beta chains were read from a single sample in a study of OX40 agonist ivuxolimab in advanced cancers. Data came from immunoSEQ multiplex PCR; TCRdb stores just in-frame clones and leaves some out. This sample has fewer than 40,000 clones, with roughly nine tenths found just once. The material was CD4+ or CD8+ T cells sorted from blood, obtained in a trial of the OX40 agonist ivuxolimab. These receptors were taken from an adult with an advanced solid tumor such as melanoma, head and neck, liver or kidney cancer. Both conserved end residues are part of each CDR3. The D gene is left open where the match is weak. Not every row has a clone size; where given, it reads once, few, many or a size class.

d_call: NA
v_call: TRBV7-9
j_call: TRBJ2-5
clone_size: NA
cdr3_aa: CASSFRAQKGDETQYF
cdr3_nt: TGTGCCAGCAGTTTCCGGGCCCAAAAAGGGGACGAGACCCAGTACTTC

d_call: NA
v_call: TRBV11-1
j_call: TRBJ2-4
clone_size: NA
cdr3_aa: CASSVEGGTNIQYF
cdr3_nt: TGTGCCAGCAGCGTAGAGGGGGGTACGAACATTCAGTACTTC

d_call: NA
v_call: TRBV19
j_call: TRBJ1-1
clone_size: NA
cdr3_aa: CASSIDRTNTEAFF
cdr3_nt: TGTGCCAGTAGTATAGATCGGACAAACACTGAAGCTTTCTTT

d_call: NA
v_call: TRBV10-3
j_call: TRBJ2-7
clone_size: NA
cdr3_aa: CAISELTGEGQYF
cdr3_nt: TGTGCCATCAGTGAGTTGACAGGGGAGGGGCAGTACTTC

d_call: NA
v_call: TRBV6-6
j_call: TRBJ1-5
clone_size: NA
cdr3_aa: CASSHRGSNQPQHF
cdr3_nt: TGTGCCAGCAGCCACCGGGGGAGCAATCAGCCCCAGCATTTT

d_call: NA
v_call: TRBV4-1
j_call: TRBJ2-7
clone_size: NA
cdr3_aa: CASSQFASDEQYF
cdr3_nt: TGCGCCAGCAGCCAATTTGCTAGCGACGAGCAGTACTTC

d_call: NA
v_call: TRBV9
j_call: TRBJ1-5
clone_size: NA
cdr3_aa: CASAPGDSNQPQHF
cdr3_nt: TGTGCCAGCGCGCCCGGGGATAGCAATCAGCCCCAGCATTTT

d_call: NA
v_call: TRBV5-4
j_call: TRBJ2-7
clone_size: NA
cdr3_aa: CASSLSNSIHEQYF
cdr3_nt: TGTGCCAGCAGCTTGAGCAACAGCATACACGAGCAGTACTTC

d_call: NA
v_call: TRBV4-2
j_call: TRBJ2-7
clone_size: NA
cdr3_aa: CASSQEGASSYEQYF
cdr3_nt: TGTGCCAGCAGCCAAGAGGGCGCCAGCTCCTACGAGCAGTACTTC

d_call: TRBD1
v_call: TRBV4-2
j_call: TRBJ1-1
clone_size: NA
cdr3_aa: CASSQDPGGGTEAFF
cdr3_nt: TGTGCCAGCAGCCAAGACCCAGGGGGCGGGACTGAAGCTTTCTTT

d_call: TRBD1
v_call: TRBV6-5
j_call: TRBJ1-6
clone_size: NA
cdr3_aa: CASSLWTGGNSSPLHF
cdr3_nt: TGTGCCAGCAGTTTATGGACAGGGGGAAATTCTTCACCCCTCCACTTT

d_call: TRBD1
v_call: TRBV9
j_call: TRBJ2-5
clone_size: NA
cdr3_aa: CASSRTGTGGQETQYF
cdr3_nt: TGTGCCAGCAGCCGGACCGGGACAGGAGGGCAAGAGACCCAGTACTTC

d_call: TRBD1
v_call: TRBV15
j_call: TRBJ1-3
clone_size: NA
cdr3_aa: CATRIHPGQGGGNTIYF
cdr3_nt: TGTGCCACCAGGATACACCCGGGACAGGGAGGAGGAAACACCATATATTTT

d_call: NA
v_call: TRBV27
j_call: TRBJ2-1
clone_size: NA
cdr3_aa: CASTPIFSASSYNEQFF
cdr3_nt: TGTGCCAGCACCCCTATCTTTAGCGCGAGCTCCTACAATGAGCAGTTCTTC

d_call: NA
v_call: TRBV30
j_call: TRBJ2-7
clone_size: NA
cdr3_aa: CAWSGTAGEQYF
cdr3_nt: TGTGCCTGGAGTGGGACCGCCGGCGAGCAGTACTTC

d_call: TRBD2
v_call: TRBV7-9
j_call: TRBJ2-1
clone_size: NA
cdr3_aa: CASSQGGADEQFF
cdr3_nt: TGTGCCAGCAGCCAGGGAGGGGCGGATGAGCAGTTCTTC

d_call: TRBD1
v_call: TRBV7-9
j_call: TRBJ1-4
clone_size: NA
cdr3_aa: CASSQTGGYEKLFF
cdr3_nt: TGTGCCAGCAGCCAGACAGGGGGCTACGAAAAACTGTTTTTT

d_call: NA
v_call: TRBV2
j_call: TRBJ2-5
clone_size: few
cdr3_aa: CASSFDRQETQYF
cdr3_nt: TGTGCCAGCAGCTTCGACAGGCAAGAGACCCAGTACTTC

d_call: TRBD2
v_call: TRBV7-9
j_call: TRBJ2-5
clone_size: NA
cdr3_aa: CASSLGAWGGETQYF
cdr3_nt: TGTGCCAGCAGCTTAGGGGCCTGGGGGGGTGAGACCCAGTACTTC

d_call: NA
v_call: TRBV11-2
j_call: TRBJ1-1
clone_size: NA
cdr3_aa: CASSLESDAYTEAFF
cdr3_nt: TGTGCCAGCAGCTTAGAGAGCGACGCATACACTGAAGCTTTCTTT

d_call: NA
v_call: TRBV19
j_call: TRBJ1-2
clone_size: NA
cdr3_aa: CASTVIAGRDGYTF
cdr3_nt: TGTGCCAGTACCGTTATCGCAGGGCGGGATGGCTACACCTTC

d_call: NA
v_call: TRBV6-1
j_call: TRBJ2-5
clone_size: once
cdr3_aa: CASSEGYGNQETQYF
cdr3_nt: TGTGCCAGCAGTGAAGGTTACGGAAACCAAGAGACCCAGTACTTC

d_call: NA
v_call: TRBV10-2
j_call: TRBJ2-3
clone_size: NA
cdr3_aa: CASNDPPDTQYF
cdr3_nt: TGCGCCAGCAATGATCCGCCAGATACGCAGTATTTT

d_call: NA
v_call: TRBV5-5
j_call: TRBJ1-4
clone_size: NA
cdr3_aa: CASNLQGVGEKLFF
cdr3_nt: TGTGCCAGCAACCTACAGGGTGTCGGCGAAAAACTGTTTTTT

d_call: NA
v_call: TRBV11-3
j_call: TRBJ2-1
clone_size: NA
cdr3_aa: CASSLVGDAYNEQFF
cdr3_nt: TGTGCCAGCAGCTTAGTTGGGGATGCCTACAATGAGCAGTTCTTC

d_call: NA
v_call: TRBV27
j_call: TRBJ1-2
clone_size: once
cdr3_aa: CASSPGGQTYGYTF
cdr3_nt: TGTGCCAGCAGCCCCGGAGGACAAACCTATGGCTACACCTTC

d_call: TRBD1
v_call: TRBV2
j_call: TRBJ2-5
clone_size: NA
cdr3_aa: CASSVGTGIKTQYF
cdr3_nt: TGTGCCAGCAGTGTGGGGACAGGGATAAAGACCCAGTACTTC

d_call: NA
v_call: TRBV19
j_call: TRBJ1-1
clone_size: few
cdr3_aa: CASSIGSRGGTEAFF
cdr3_nt: TGTGCCAGTAGTATAGGGTCCAGGGGTGGCACTGAAGCTTTCTTT

d_call: TRBD1
v_call: TRBV2
j_call: TRBJ1-1
clone_size: NA
cdr3_aa: CASSEYLVGQGTEAFF
cdr3_nt: TGTGCCAGCAGTGAATATTTAGTAGGACAGGGCACTGAAGCTTTCTTT

d_call: NA
v_call: TRBV6-1
j_call: TRBJ2-4
clone_size: NA
cdr3_aa: CASTPGELAKNIQYF
cdr3_nt: TGTGCCAGCACCCCTGGGGAACTAGCCAAAAACATTCAGTACTTC

d_call: NA
v_call: TRBV19
j_call: TRBJ2-6
clone_size: NA
cdr3_aa: CASSIQFSGANVLTF
cdr3_nt: TGTGCCAGTAGCATACAGTTCTCTGGGGCCAACGTCCTGACTTTC

d_call: NA
v_call: TRBV27
j_call: TRBJ1-1
clone_size: NA
cdr3_aa: CASRHGAEAFF
cdr3_nt: TGTGCCAGCCGGCATGGCGCTGAAGCTTTCTTT

d_call: TRBD2
v_call: TRBV9
j_call: TRBJ2-1
clone_size: NA
cdr3_aa: CASSPRTSGMNEQFF
cdr3_nt: TGTGCCAGCAGCCCTCGGACTAGCGGGATGAATGAGCAGTTCTTC

d_call: TRBD1
v_call: TRBV27
j_call: TRBJ2-5
clone_size: NA
cdr3_aa: CASNKQGAETQYF
cdr3_nt: TGTGCCAGCAACAAACAGGGGGCCGAGACCCAGTACTTC

d_call: NA
v_call: TRBV28
j_call: TRBJ2-3
clone_size: NA
cdr3_aa: CASRLSTDTQYF
cdr3_nt: TGTGCCAGCAGACTTAGCACAGATACGCAGTATTTT

d_call: NA
v_call: TRBV4-1
j_call: TRBJ1-5
clone_size: NA
cdr3_aa: CASSQVSGASNQPQHF
cdr3_nt: TGCGCCAGCAGCCAAGTGTCGGGGGCGAGCAATCAGCCCCAGCATTTT

d_call: NA
v_call: TRBV13
j_call: TRBJ2-7
clone_size: NA
cdr3_aa: CASSQEGSGSYEQYF
cdr3_nt: TGTGCCAGCAGCCAGGAGGGGTCGGGCTCCTACGAGCAGTACTTC

d_call: NA
v_call: TRBV15
j_call: TRBJ1-1
clone_size: NA
cdr3_aa: CATSRVENTEAFF
cdr3_nt: TGTGCCACCAGCAGAGTTGAGAACACTGAAGCTTTCTTT

d_call: TRBD1
v_call: TRBV11-2
j_call: TRBJ2-5
clone_size: once
cdr3_aa: CASSTGTGNQETQYF
cdr3_nt: TGTGCCAGCAGCACCGGGACAGGAAATCAAGAGACCCAGTACTTC

d_call: NA
v_call: TRBV6-5
j_call: TRBJ2-7
clone_size: NA
cdr3_aa: CASSYLQNTYEQYF
cdr3_nt: TGTGCCAGCAGTTATTTACAGAATACATACGAGCAGTACTTC

d_call: NA
v_call: TRBV4-1
j_call: TRBJ2-2
clone_size: once
cdr3_aa: CASSPGRQLFF
cdr3_nt: TGCGCCAGCAGCCCGGGACGGCAACTGTTTTTT

d_call: NA
v_call: TRBV7-7
j_call: TRBJ2-5
clone_size: NA
cdr3_aa: CASSFTGPRGQETQYF
cdr3_nt: TGTGCTAGCAGCTTCACGGGCCCGAGGGGCCAAGAGACCCAGTACTTC

d_call: TRBD2
v_call: TRBV4-1
j_call: TRBJ2-7
clone_size: NA
cdr3_aa: CASSQVSGMTYEQYF
cdr3_nt: TGCGCCAGCAGCCAAGTTAGCGGGATGACCTACGAGCAGTACTTC

d_call: NA
v_call: TRBV6-5
j_call: TRBJ2-5
clone_size: NA
cdr3_aa: CASSSGVETQYF
cdr3_nt: TGTGCCAGCAGCAGCGGCGTAGAGACCCAGTACTTC

d_call: NA
v_call: TRBV5-4
j_call: TRBJ2-6
clone_size: NA
cdr3_aa: CASSLDTISDSGANVLTF
cdr3_nt: TGTGCCAGCAGCTTGGATACGATTTCTGACTCTGGGGCCAACGTCCTGACTTTC